The 21 T cell receptor beta chains reported below all come from one sample, sequenced in a study of a mutant IDH1 vaccine in newly diagnosed glioma. Described time point: week 5, during vaccination. In the vaccine, a single dose held 300 ug of the mutant IDH1 20-mer peptide, along with topical imiquimod. Using immunoSEQ multiplex PCR, the repertoire was profiled, and TCRdb retains in-frame clones only, with some absent. This table holds about 37,000 clones, approximately 80% found once. Their specific antigens are unknown. The sequencing used PBMCs, collected from a glioma patient whose treatment included an IDH1 peptide vaccine. These receptors were collected from a man between 25 and 39 years old with glioma.

This clone occurred once. This sequence joins TRBV10-3 and TRBJ1-1; D may be TRBD1 (5 bases). Deletions cut 5 bases from V and 1 base from J, with 11 bases between. CDR1 and CDR2 (germline): ENHRY, SYGVKD. This CDR3 has 14 residues. For the CDR3, the DNA is TGTGCCATCAGTAAGACAGTGAGGAACACTGAAGCTTTCTTT. Amino acids: CAISKTVRNTEAFF.

The genes are TRBV11-2 and TRBJ2-7; D remains ambiguous. This CDR3 region has 11 residues. Trimming left V 3 bases short and J 7 bases short, with 7 bases between. Per germline, CDR1 SGHAT and CDR2 FQNNGV. Here the CDR3 reads CASSFVGEQYF. DNA for the CDR3: TGTGCCAGCAGCTTCGTTGGAGAGCAGTACTTC.

V is TRBV5-1 and J is TRBJ2-7, with 11 nucleotides matching TRBD2. V trimming: 1 base; J trimming: 1 base; junction bases outside the gene matches: 7. The CDR3 runs 17 residues. Germline loops: CDR1 SGHRS, CDR2 YFSETQ. The CDR3 bases are TGCGCCAGCAGCTTGACACTAGCGGGAGACAGGTCCTACGAGCAGTACTTC. This sequence encodes CASSLTLAGDRSYEQYF.

The chain combines TRBV7-9 with TRBJ1-2, with D unclear. V lost 8 bases, J lost 2 bases, and 15 bases lay in between. This CDR3 spans 14 amino acids. CDR1 and CDR2 (germline): SEHNR, FQNEAQ (reference sequence). CDR3 loop: CASSILEWNYGYTF. CDR3 in DNA: TGTGCCAGCTCCATCCTCGAGTGGAACTATGGCTACACCTTC.

The rearrangement uses TRBV27 and TRBJ2-1, with a tentative D call TRBD2 (5 bases). The ends were cut back, 7 bases at V and 0 bases at J, with 13 bases in the middle. The CDR3 loop spans 15 amino acids. CDR1 is MNHEY, CDR2 SMNVEV, per germline (reference sequence). CDR3 residues: CASNWEWSSYNEQFF. The DNA for the CDR3 is TGTGCCAGCAACTGGGAGTGGAGCTCCTACAATGAGCAGTTCTTC.

The chain combines TRBV18 with TRBJ1-2; TRBD1 matches 12 bases. V lost 2 bases, J lost 8 bases, and 12 bases stayed unmatched. Germline CDR1 KGHSH, CDR2 LQKENI. The CDR3 is 17 residues long. Here the CDR3 DNA reads TGTGCCAGCTCACCAATTGTGGGGGACAGGGGGCATTCAGGCTACACCTTC. Its translation is CASSPIVGDRGHSGYTF.

The gene calls are TRBV19 and TRBJ1-1, with D maybe TRBD1 (5 bases). The CDR3 has 13 residues. The germline V gene has CDR1 LNHDA and CDR2 SQIVND (reference sequence). V was pared by 6 bases and J by 1 base, with 9 bases between. The CDR3 sequence is CASRDITNTEAFF. The CDR3 coding sequence is TGTGCCAGTAGGGACATAACGAACACTGAAGCTTTCTTT.

The chain joins TRBV29-1 to TRBJ2-1; D remains ambiguous. Germline V CDR1 and CDR2: SQVTM, ANQGSEA. V was pared by 6 bases and J by 8 bases, with 11 bases between. The length of the CDR3 is 11 residues. CDR3 region: CSVEVADEQFF. In DNA, the CDR3 is TGCAGCGTAGAGGTAGCCGATGAGCAGTTCTTC.

In DNA form, the CDR3 reads TGTGCCAGCAGCTTAGGGGGGGAGTGGGGCACTGAAGCTTTCTTT. It is translated as CASSLGGEWGTEAFF. This sequence joins TRBV7-9 and TRBJ1-1; tentative D call: TRBD1 (5 bases). The CDR3 is 15 amino acids. Germline CDR1 and CDR2: SEHNR and FQNEAQ (reference sequence). Deletions cut 1 base from V and 4 bases from J, with 13 bases between.

The chain employs TRBV29-1 and TRBJ1-2; tentative D call: TRBD1 (5 bases). This CDR3 is 12 amino acids long. Trimming cost V 4 bases and J 8 bases, with 14 bases left between them. Germline V gene sequence: CDR1 SQVTM, CDR2 ANQGSEA. CDR3 in DNA: TGCAGCGTTGGCCGGGGGATTGGGGGCTACACCTTC. Translation: CSVGRGIGGYTF.

The V call is TRBV4-3, the J call TRBJ2-7, with 8 bases matching TRBD1. Trimming removed 2 bases from V and 1 base from J; junction bases left unmatched: 10. The CDR3 extends over 17 amino acids. Germline V gene data show CDR1 as LGHNA and CDR2 as YSLEER. The CDR3: CASSQQFTGGGSYEQYF. DNA of the CDR3: TGCGCCAGCAGCCAACAGTTTACAGGGGGTGGGTCCTACGAGCAGTACTTC.

This clone was seen once. V is TRBV5-6 and J is TRBJ2-5; possibly TRBD1 for D (6 bases). Trimming pared 4 bases from V and 2 bases from J, leaving 12 bases between. CDR3 length: 14 residues. The germline V gene has CDR1 SGHDT and CDR2 YYEEEE. The CDR3 DNA reads as TGTGCCAGCAGCGACCGGGACATACAAGAGACCCAGTACTTC. This encodes CASSDRDIQETQYF.

The chain links TRBV19 to TRBJ1-4, with D maybe TRBD1 (5 bases). This CDR3 is built from 14 residues. Germline V gene lookup returns CDR1 LNHDA and CDR2 SQIVND (reference sequence). The ends were cut back, 6 bases at V and 7 bases at J, with 15 bases in the middle. The CDR3 DNA is TGTGCCAGTAGCCTTGGGGGTAGGAGTGAAAAACTGTTTTTT. Encoded protein: CASSLGGRSEKLFF.

This clone was found a few times. Written as DNA, the CDR3 is TGTGCCAGCAGCCGAGGTTGGGGGGATTTGCAGGGAAGGCCCCTCCACTTT. Translating gives CASSRGWGDLQGRPLHF. The chain couples TRBV5-6 to TRBJ1-6; tentatively, D is TRBD1 (5 bases). Trimming removed 4 bases at V and 13 bases at J, with 27 bases between. The CDR3 totals 17 residues. Germline-derived CDR1 and CDR2 are SGHDT and YYEEEE.

The V and J genes are TRBV19 and TRBJ2-5; D might be TRBD1 (5 bases). Germline assignment: CDR1 LNHDA and CDR2 SQIVND (reference sequence). V shed 6 bases and J shed 5 bases, with 19 bases lying between them. The CDR3 length is 15 residues. Here the CDR3 reads CASRPGQGLLETQYF. The CDR3 DNA reads TGTGCCAGTAGGCCTGGGCAGGGTTTGTTGGAGACCCAGTACTTC.

This clone was picked up one time. The chain recombines TRBV2 with TRBJ1-1; tentatively, D is TRBD1 (5 bases). Germline V gives CDR1 SNHLY, CDR2 FYNNEI. The germline V and J ends were trimmed by 7 bases and 4 bases, with 13 bases remaining between them. The CDR3 loop spans 13 amino acids. CDR3: CASKGAWGTEAFF. The CDR3, as DNA: TGTGCCAGCAAAGGGGCTTGGGGCACTGAAGCTTTCTTT.

V and J are TRBV29-1 and TRBJ2-1; TRBD2 matches 13 bases. V trimming: 0 bases; J trimming: 8 bases; junction bases outside the gene matches: 7. The V gene's germline CDR1 is SQVTM and CDR2 ANQGSEA. The CDR3 length is 16 residues. The CDR3 nucleotides are TGCAGCGTTGAAGAAGAACTAGCGGGAGGGCCCTATGAGCAGTTCTTC. The encoded protein is CSVEEELAGGPYEQFF.

The sample holds one count of this clone. This chain connects TRBV25-1 to TRBJ2-7, with TRBD1 identical over 9 bases. J lost 4 bases, V lost 1 base, and 5 bases had no gene match. Per germline, CDR1 MGHDK and CDR2 SYGVNS. The CDR3 length is 15 residues. The chain's CDR3 is CASSELGQGFYEQYF. The DNA for the CDR3 is TGTGCCAGCAGTGAATTGGGACAGGGATTTTACGAGCAGTACTTC.

The chain links TRBV7-2 to TRBJ2-5, with D maybe TRBD1 (5 bases). V lost 2 bases and J lost 4, with 11 bases in between. The CDR3 is 14 amino acids. Germline CDR1 is SGHTA and CDR2 is FQGNSA. The CDR3 region is CASSLSPRGETQYF. CDR3 DNA sequence: TGTGCCAGCAGCTTATCTCCAAGGGGAGAGACCCAGTACTTC.

This chain links TRBV10-3 with TRBJ2-7, with D uncertain. Germline CDR1 reads ENHRY; CDR2 reads SYGVKD. This CDR3 is built from 13 residues. V was pared by 9 bases and J by 5 bases, with 17 bases between. The CDR3 reads CAIKQLRADEQYF. In DNA form, the CDR3 reads TGTGCCATAAAACAATTACGGGCAGACGAGCAGTACTTC.

This chain joins TRBV5-4 and TRBJ1-3; perhaps TRBD1 as D (5 bases). Germline V gene data show CDR1 as SGHNT and CDR2 as YYREEE (reference sequence). Trimming shortened V by 2 bases and J by 0 bases, and 15 bases separated the two germline ends. The CDR3 has 17 residues. CDR3 sequence: CASSLDRTAVSGNTIYF. The CDR3, as DNA: TGTGCCAGCAGCTTAGACAGAACCGCGGTCTCTGGAAACACCATATATTTT.